Sequencing of this T cell receptor (beta chain) was carried out in a study of T-cell memory formation after mild COVID-19. Study-wide context: TCR clusters were mostly donor specific.

TCRdb re-analysed the 5' RACE reads in MiXCR, keeping a single row per CDR3 protein. The sample carries around 320,000 distinct CDR3 sequences, roughly a fifth recorded once. Germline loops: CDR1 KGHSH, CDR2 LQKENI. Trimming took off 2 bases at V and 3 bases at J, with 6 bases between the two ends. The CDR3 contains 13 residues. This clonotype has a handful of counts. The chain links TRBV18 to TRBJ2-3; the D is unclear. Sequencing was carried out using PBMCs or a T cell subset sorted from them (not recorded which). The TCR sequence derives from a man between 18 and 29 years old who had mild COVID-19 (a few samples of this study predate the infection). Cell type and time point are not known. The CDR3 DNA reads TGTGCCAGCTCACCAGACGAAACAGATACGCAGTATTTT. This encodes CASSPDETDTQYF.